Given below is one T cell receptor (beta chain) in context. Its antigen is not identified. The sample comes from a study of read filtering for tumor transcriptome and immune sequencing. Study-level background: Mean patient age was approximately 66 years, range roughly 45 to 85; approximately 17 male, over twelve female. TCR-mapped reads were about 3.5 to 11 million with IR-seq versus roughly 75 to 1,400 with RNA-seq. Regarding the study as a whole: The sorted CD138-negative fraction was a mixed bone marrow immune population, not purified T cells.

CDR3 length: 17 residues. V lost 5 bases to trimming and J lost 2 bases, with 21 bases between them. Germline V gives CDR1 SGHAT, CDR2 FQNNGV. Bone marrow was sampled from every patient at the time of active disease. Molecular barcoded adaptors covering alpha/delta and beta/gamma chains were used on 400 ng RNA. One entry per CDR3 protein, called by TCRdb with MiXCR from the reads. The sample contains more than 35,000 distinct CDR3 sequences, approximately 13% of which appear only once. This chain uses TRBV11-2 with TRBJ1-2; D possibly corresponds to TRBD1 (6 bases). The sequence came from a donor at least 40 years old with multiple myeloma. Sequencing was done on a sample of a population of CD138-negative cells sorted from bone marrow. The CDR3: CASSLIRQATMNYGYTF. CDR3 bases: TGTGCCAGCAGCCTCATAAGACAGGCCACTATGAACTATGGCTACACCTTC. The complete variable domain, with remaining parts taken from reference TRBV11-2 and TRBJ1-2, reads EAGVAQSPRYKIIEKRQSVAFWCNPISGHATLYWYQQILGQGPKLLIQFQNNGVVDDSQLPKDRFSAERLKGVDSTLKIQPAKLEDSAVYLCASSLIRQATMNYGYTFGSGTRLTVV.